The 2 T cell receptor beta chains reported below all come from one sample, sequenced in a study of T cell repertoires in cytomegalovirus infection (dated by TCRdb to about 2019). The antigens for these receptors are not known. The meaning of the sample's treatment or condition label: in vitro stimulation with specific CMV peptide epitopes to enrich CMV-specific T cells. Sequencer: Illumina HiSeq 1500. The raw public data were reprocessed by TCRdb itself: fastp quality trimming at Q25, MiXCR clonotype calling, in-frame beta chains only. Entries that share a CDR3 protein sequence are merged under the most common genes and DNA. The sample has 35,000 to 55,000 distinct CDR3 sequences on record, around 18% of them singletons. Clones ranked in the top ten supply 53% of the sample. Sequencing was performed on CD8+ T cells from cultured PBMCs, taken from culture after CMV antigen stimulation. Receptors originate from a human donor in good health (CMV status not recorded). Some clones in this sample may be carry-over from other donors' samples.

This clonotype was recorded many times. The chain uses TRBV6-2 or TRBV6-3 and TRBJ1-1; 7 nucleotides line up with TRBD1. The CDR3 has 13 amino acids. After removal of 6 bases from V and 4 bases from J, the junction contained 5 bases not matched to a gene. Germline CDR1 reads MNHEY; CDR2 reads SVGEGT. Here the CDR3 DNA reads TGTGCCAGCAGGTACAGGGGCGGCACTGAAGCTTTCTTT. Translation gives CASRYRGGTEAFF.

The V gene is TRBV6-6, the J gene TRBJ1-2; D remains ambiguous. Germline loops: CDR1 MNHNY, CDR2 SVGAGI (reference sequence). The CDR3 runs to 13 residues. V was shortened by 7 bases and J by 7 bases, with 16 bases between the two germline ends. CDR3 region: CASTDTGPAGYTF. In DNA, the CDR3 is TGTGCCAGCACCGATACTGGACCGGCTGGCTACACCTTC.